This entry lists 27 T cell receptor beta chains sequenced from one sample in a study of graft-versus-host responses after intestinal transplantation. Lymphocytes from graft epithelium and lamina propria were isolated. Sequencing used immunoSEQ multiplex PCR; TCRdb keeps in-frame clones, though not all of them. The profile shows about 7,600 clones, roughly 85% of them singletons. The sequencing here drew on ileum tissue, taken roughly 130 days after transplant. These receptors were taken from a human patient who received an intestinal transplant, so some T cells may come from the graft donor.

The chain has TRBV2 and TRBJ1-4; unclear D gene. Per the germline V gene, CDR1 is SNHLY and CDR2 is FYNNEI. V was pared by 1 base and J by 4 bases, with 4 bases between. This CDR3 comprises 13 residues. The CDR3 DNA sequence: TGTGCCAGCAGTGAAGAACTTAATGAAAAACTGTTTTTT. It yields the protein CASSEELNEKLFF.

This chain uses TRBV5-1 with TRBJ2-7; possibly TRBD2 for D (5 bases). CDR1 and CDR2 from the germline V gene are SGHRS and YFSETQ. The CDR3 has 15 residues. Trimming pared 0 bases from V and 2 bases from J, leaving 12 bases between. The CDR3 region has the DNA TGCGCCAGCAGCTTGGGACACCGGGATACCTACGAGCAGTACTTC. Amino acid sequence: CASSLGHRDTYEQYF.

The chain carries TRBV19 and TRBJ2-3; 14 positions match TRBD2. In germline, CDR1 is LNHDA, CDR2 SQIVND (reference sequence). The CDR3 spans 15 residues. V lost 3 bases to trimming and J lost 5 bases; unmatched junction nucleotides: 1. CDR3 nucleotide sequence: TGTGCCAGTAGTATGACTAGCGGGAGGGTAGATACGCAGTATTTT. This sequence encodes CASSMTSGRVDTQYF.

The chain employs TRBV5-1 and TRBJ1-3, with D unresolved. This CDR3 contains 16 residues. V lost 3 bases to trimming and J lost 0 bases, with 13 bases between them. CDR1 and CDR2 (germline): SGHRS, YFSETQ. CDR3 in amino acids: CASSSLESASGNTIYF. For the CDR3, the DNA is TGCGCCAGCAGCTCCCTCGAGAGCGCCTCTGGAAACACCATATATTTT.

The chain couples TRBV25-1 to TRBJ1-3, with D possibly being TRBD1 (5 bases). V was pared by 4 bases and J by 0 bases, with 10 bases between. CDR3 length: 15 residues. Germline CDR1 MGHDK, CDR2 SYGVNS. CDR3 region: CASSGTGLSGNTIYF. The DNA for the CDR3 is TGTGCCAGCAGTGGAACAGGCCTCTCTGGAAACACCATATATTTT.

A single count supports this clone. The chain uses TRBV6-6 and TRBJ2-7; D possibly corresponds to TRBD1 (5 bases). This CDR3 is built from 14 residues. Trimming took off 5 bases at V and 5 bases at J, with 16 bases between the two ends. Germline V gene data show CDR1 as MNHNY and CDR2 as SVGAGI (reference sequence). The CDR3 here is CASSLMGPMNEQYF. CDR3 in DNA: TGTGCCAGCAGTCTCATGGGGCCTATGAACGAGCAGTACTTC.

The chain combines TRBV5-1 with TRBJ1-1, with D possibly matching TRBD1 (5 bases). Trimming cost V 4 bases and J 3 bases, with 10 bases left between them. The CDR3 contains 13 residues. CDR1 and CDR2 from the germline V gene are SGHRS and YFSETQ. CDR3 sequence: CASSPGWDTEAFF. Here the CDR3 DNA reads TGCGCCAGCAGCCCAGGGTGGGACACTGAAGCTTTCTTT.

This clone was counted a single time. The CDR3 spells CASSRFGGWYQETQYF. CDR3 DNA sequence: TGTGCCAGCAGCCGCTTTGGGGGATGGTACCAAGAGACCCAGTACTTC. The chain joins TRBV28 to TRBJ2-5; D is tentatively TRBD1 or TRBD2 (5 bases each). Trimming removed 6 bases from V and 0 bases from J, with 17 bases in between. The germline V gene encodes CDR1 MDHEN and CDR2 SYDVKM. The CDR3 length is 16 residues.

This clone was detected once. This chain joins TRBV5-1 and TRBJ2-7; 9 bases agree with TRBD2. Trimming at V came to 0 bases and at J to 1 base, leaving 5 bases not matched to a gene. This CDR3 is 16 amino acids long. CDR1 SGHRS and CDR2 YFSETQ come from the germline V gene. CDR3 sequence (DNA): TGCGCCAGCAGCTTGGGGGCTAGCGGGGTTTCCTACGAGCAGTACTTC. This sequence encodes CASSLGASGVSYEQYF.

V is TRBV14 and J is TRBJ2-5; D is undetermined. This CDR3 has 15 residues. V lost 1 base and J lost 0, with 9 bases in between. CDR1 and CDR2 (germline): SGHDN, FVKESK. The CDR3: CASSQGILNQETQYF. The CDR3 DNA is TGTGCCAGCAGCCAAGGAATACTGAACCAAGAGACCCAGTACTTC.

The chain joins TRBV5-1 to TRBJ2-2; 7 bases line up with TRBD1. Per the germline V gene, CDR1 is SGHRS and CDR2 is YFSETQ. The CDR3 length is 15 residues. Germline trimming cut 1 base from V and 6 bases from J; bases unmatched to any gene: 6. The CDR3: CASSLTDRVAGELFF. The CDR3 DNA sequence: TGCGCCAGCAGCTTGACAGACAGGGTTGCCGGGGAGCTGTTTTTT.

The chain recombines TRBV10-3 with TRBJ2-3; TRBD2 matches 14 bases. The ends lost 6 bases at V and 5 bases at J; junction bases unmatched: 4. Germline assignment: CDR1 ENHRY and CDR2 SYGVKD. CDR3 length: 15 amino acids. The CDR3 sequence is CAIRGLAGDGDTQYF. The CDR3 bases are TGTGCCATCAGGGGACTAGCGGGAGATGGAGATACGCAGTATTTT.

The chain links TRBV6-5 to TRBJ2-6; no firm D call. The length of the CDR3 is 15 residues. Deletions cut 5 bases from V and 1 base from J, with 9 bases between. Germline V gene data show CDR1 as MNHEY and CDR2 as SVGAGI. The DNA for the CDR3 is TGTGCCAGCAGTCCCCGGAGATCTGGGGCCAACGTCCTGACTTTC. It is translated as CASSPRRSGANVLTF.

The V call is TRBV9, the J call TRBJ2-5; D uncertain. Germline V lookup: CDR1 SGDLS, CDR2 YYNGEE. The CDR3 spans 11 residues. Trimming took 4 bases from V and 1 from J, leaving 2 bases between them. Here the CDR3 reads CASSSQETQYF. In nucleotides, the CDR3 is TGTGCCAGCAGCTCCCAAGAGACCCAGTACTTC.

The chain employs TRBV7-9 and TRBJ1-4; the match to TRBD1 covers 7 bases. From germline, CDR1 is SEHNR and CDR2 FQNEAQ (reference sequence). The CDR3 has 15 amino acids. With V trimmed by 3 bases and J by 4 bases, 5 bases remained unmatched. CDR3 residues: CASSLGDSRNEKLFF. Here the CDR3 DNA reads TGTGCCAGCAGCTTGGGGGACAGTCGTAATGAAAAACTGTTTTTT.

This clone appeared a few times. The rearrangement joins TRBV7-8 to TRBJ1-4, with TRBD1 as a possible D gene (5 bases). The V end was cut by 1 base, the J end by 8 bases, with 14 bases between. The CDR3 extends over 15 amino acids. Germline V gives CDR1 SGHVS, CDR2 FQNEAQ. The CDR3 sequence is CASSLDVREVEKLFF. The CDR3 region has the DNA TGTGCCAGCAGCTTAGATGTCAGGGAAGTGGAAAAACTGTTTTTT. The full variable domain, rest sourced from reference TRBV7-8 and TRBJ1-4, is GAGVSQSPRYKVAKRGQDVALRCDPISGHVSLFWYQQALGQGPEFLTYFQNEAQLDKSGLPSDRFFAERPEGSVSTLKIQRTQQEDSAVYLCASSLDVREVEKLFFGSGTQLSVL.

This chain uses TRBV7-6 with TRBJ1-2, with D possibly TRBD1 on 6 matching bases. The germline CDR1 and CDR2 sequences are SGHVS and FNYEAQ. V shed 5 bases and J shed 5 bases, with 15 bases lying between them. The CDR3 runs to 14 residues. The DNA of the CDR3 is TGTGCCAGCAGCCCAGGGGTCTCCTTTTATGGCTACACCTTC. This sequence encodes CASSPGVSFYGYTF.

The chain combines TRBV30 with TRBJ2-3; D is uncertain. V lost 0 bases and J 2 bases, leaving 9 bases between the germline ends. The CDR3 is 14 residues long. Germline assignment: CDR1 GTSNPN and CDR2 SVGIG (reference sequence). The CDR3 coding sequence is TGTGCCTGGAGTGTAGGTCAGTACACAGATACGCAGTATTTT. Its protein product is CAWSVGQYTDTQYF.

The V gene is TRBV11-1, the J gene TRBJ1-4; no firm D call. V lost 7 bases to trimming and J lost 1 base, with 10 bases between them. Germline V gives CDR1 SGHAT, CDR2 FQDESV (reference sequence). The CDR3 covers 14 residues. The CDR3 loop is CASKSSRTNEKLFF. The CDR3 nucleotides read TGTGCCAGCAAATCTTCCAGAACTAATGAAAAACTGTTTTTT.

This clone is categorized as large. The chain links TRBV19 to TRBJ1-3, with D hard to call. This CDR3 spans 14 amino acids. Germline CDR1 and CDR2: LNHDA and SQIVND (reference sequence). V was pared by 0 bases and J by 4 bases, with 7 bases between. CDR3: CASSIEPYGNTIYF. The CDR3, as DNA: TGTGCCAGTAGTATAGAGCCGTACGGAAACACCATATATTTT.

The chain combines TRBV4-1 with TRBJ2-7; 9 nucleotides align to TRBD2. The junction had 11 bases not matched to a gene; V was cut back by 1 base and J by 1 base. CDR1 MGHRA and CDR2 YSYEKL come from the germline V gene. The CDR3 has 18 amino acids. In nucleotides, the CDR3 is TGCGCCAGCAGCCAAGCCTCTAGCGGGGAGGGATTTTCCTACGAGCAGTACTTC. Translated: CASSQASSGEGFSYEQYF.

CDR3 residues: CASRKGGSNQPQHF. Written as DNA, the CDR3 is TGTGCCAGCAGAAAGGGGGGTAGCAATCAGCCCCAGCATTTT. The chain has TRBV2 and TRBJ1-5; TRBD1 is a possible D gene (6 bases). The germline V and J ends were trimmed by 6 bases and 0 bases, with 9 bases remaining between them. Germline CDR1 reads SNHLY; CDR2 reads FYNNEI. This CDR3 is 14 amino acids long.

V is TRBV6-6 and J is TRBJ2-2, with 7 bases matching TRBD1. Trimming took 5 bases from V and 0 from J; bases not matched to a gene: 6. The CDR3 has 16 amino acids. Per the germline V gene, CDR1 is MNHNY and CDR2 is SVGAGI (reference sequence). The CDR3 loop reads CASSRQGQTNTGELFF. CDR3 in DNA: TGTGCCAGCAGTCGACAGGGACAGACGAACACCGGGGAGCTGTTTTTT.

The genes are TRBV5-6 and TRBJ2-7; D is unresolved. The germline V gene has CDR1 SGHDT and CDR2 YYEEEE. This CDR3 contains 14 residues. The V gene lost 4 bases and the J gene lost 4 bases, with 15 bases spanning the gap. The CDR3 DNA sequence: TGTGCCAGCAGCCCGGCTCCCATAGGGTACGAGCAGTACTTC. It specifies CASSPAPIGYEQYF.

The J gene is TRBJ2-5, the V gene TRBV6-4; 7 nucleotides match TRBD1. The junction had 9 bases not matched to a gene; V was cut back by 5 bases and J by 3 bases. The CDR3 covers 15 residues. CDR1 is MRHNA and CDR2 is SNTAGT in the germline V gene. The CDR3 is CASSYWTGQKETQYF. The CDR3 region has the DNA TGTGCCAGCAGTTACTGGACAGGACAGAAAGAGACCCAGTACTTC.

In this sample, this clone turned up a few times. The chain uses TRBV5-1 and TRBJ2-3; D is ambiguous. The CDR3 runs to 12 residues. The V gene's germline CDR1 is SGHRS and CDR2 YFSETQ. Trimming took off 0 bases at V and 6 bases at J, with 5 bases between the two ends. The CDR3 DNA is TGCGCCAGCAGCTTGGAAGGGGATACGCAGTATTTT. This translates into CASSLEGDTQYF. Together with reference TRBV5-1 and TRBJ2-3, the CDR3 gives the full variable domain: KAGVTQTPRYLIKTRGQQVTLSCSPISGHRSVSWYQQTPGQGLQFLFEYFSETQRNKGNFPGRFSGRQFSNSRSEMNVSTLELGDSALYLCASSLEGDTQYFGPGTRLTVL.

About this clone itself: A junction end diverges from the germline sequence, so it may reflect a read error. The chain joins TRBV7-7 to TRBJ2-7, with 8 bases matching TRBD1. The germline gives CDR1 SSHAT, CDR2 FNYEAQ (reference sequence). There are 14 residues in the CDR3. The chain's CDR3 is CASSRGGTGYEQYF. As DNA, the CDR3 is TGTGCTAGCAGCCGCGGCGGGACAGGCTACGAGCAGTACTTC.